One sample yielded the 17 T cell receptor beta chains listed below, sequenced in a study of blood T cell repertoires in COVID-19. Only in-frame clones appear in the TCRdb table, and some are missing; sequencing was by immunoSEQ multiplex PCR. This sample has approximately 240,000 clones; roughly 90% occur once, and the top ten carry about 6%. Sequenced input: PBMCs or T cells enriched from blood (not recorded which). These receptors were taken from a woman aged 25 to 45 with acute COVID-19.

The chain joins TRBV28 to TRBJ1-6, with 12 bases matching TRBD1. Germline trimming cut 5 bases from V and 7 bases from J; bases unmatched to any gene: 3. The CDR3 has 15 amino acids. From germline, CDR1 is MDHEN and CDR2 SYDVKM. CDR3 amino acids: CASSKGTGGNSPLHF. The CDR3, as DNA: TGTGCCAGCAGTAAGGGGACAGGGGGCAATTCACCCCTCCACTTT.

The chain carries TRBV4-3 and TRBJ2-1, with TRBD1 identical over 8 bases. Germline V gene lookup returns CDR1 LGHNA and CDR2 YSLEER. After removal of 2 bases from V and 4 bases from J, the junction contained 10 bases not matched to a gene. This CDR3 region has 17 residues. The CDR3 here is CASSQTATTGGYNEQFF. The CDR3, as DNA: TGCGCCAGCAGCCAAACAGCTACCACAGGGGGATACAATGAGCAGTTCTTC.

The chain employs TRBV24-1 and TRBJ2-3, with 8 bases aligning to TRBD1. Trimming removed 7 bases from V and 4 bases from J; junction bases left unmatched: 3. Germline V gene data show CDR1 as KGHDR and CDR2 as SFDVKD. The CDR3 sequence is 13 residues long. CDR3 loop: CATRTGGSDTQYF. CDR3 coding DNA: TGTGCCACCAGAACAGGGGGATCAGATACGCAGTATTTT.

This clone was picked up one time. The rearrangement uses TRBV25-1 and TRBJ2-1; 8 nucleotides match TRBD1. The CDR3 covers 15 residues. Germline V CDR1 and CDR2: MGHDK, SYGVNS. The V gene end was trimmed by 7 bases and the J gene end by 5 bases; junction bases not matched to a gene: 10. This chain's CDR3 is CASTAPGTGNNEQFF. The CDR3 nucleotides are TGTGCCAGCACGGCCCCCGGGACAGGCAACAATGAGCAGTTCTTC. Full variable domain (missing parts from reference TRBV25-1 and TRBJ2-1): EADIYQTPRYLVIGTGKKITLECSQTMGHDKMYWYQQDPGMELHLIHYSYGVNSTEKGDLSSESTVSRIRTEHFPLTLESARPSHTSQYLCASTAPGTGNNEQFFGPGTRLTVL.

The chain combines TRBV10-3 with TRBJ1-1; 8 nucleotides agree with TRBD1. This CDR3 spans 13 amino acids. J lost 8 bases, V lost 10 bases, and 12 bases had no gene match. From germline, CDR1 is ENHRY and CDR2 SYGVKD. The CDR3 DNA follows: TGTGCCACGACGGACAGGGAAGGATCGGAAGCTTTCTTT. Encoded protein: CATTDREGSEAFF.

The chain joins TRBV11-2 to TRBJ1-2; D unresolved. Trimming took off 0 bases at V and 4 bases at J, with 6 bases between the two ends. CDR3 length: 13 amino acids. Germline V gene data show CDR1 as SGHAT and CDR2 as FQNNGV. The CDR3 DNA is TGTGCCAGCAGCTTAGAGCAAGCCTATGGCTACACCTTC. As protein: CASSLEQAYGYTF.

The genes are TRBV9 and TRBJ2-1, with 9 nucleotides matching TRBD2. The CDR3 runs to 15 residues. With 1 base clipped from V and 9 bases from J, the junction kept 8 bases outside the gene matches. The V gene's germline CDR1 is SGDLS and CDR2 YYNGEE. CDR3 bases: TGTGCCAGCAGCGTAATCGCGGGAGGGCCGGCTGAGCAGTTCTTC. Amino acid sequence: CASSVIAGGPAEQFF. The full variable domain, completed using reference TRBV9 and TRBJ2-1, is DSGVTQTPKHLITATGQRVTLRCSPRSGDLSVYWYQQSLDQGLQFLIQYYNGEERAKGNILERFSAQQFPDLHSELNLSSLELGDSALYFCASSVIAGGPAEQFFGPGTRLTVL.

V and J are TRBV19 and TRBJ2-1; D not resolved. Trimming stripped 0 bases from V and 2 bases from J, with 11 bases between. Germline V gives CDR1 LNHDA, CDR2 SQIVND (reference sequence). CDR3 length: 16 residues. In DNA form, the CDR3 reads TGTGCCAGTAGTATAGATCCACCAGACACCTACAATGAGCAGTTCTTC. As protein: CASSIDPPDTYNEQFF.

V is TRBV12-2 and J is TRBJ2-7; TRBD1 was called by the table and not checked on the DNA. TRBV12-2 is a pseudogene segment. The CDR3 consists of 15 residues. CDR3 coding DNA: TGTGCAAGTCGTTTCGCGGACACTAAGCTCTACGAGCAGTACTTC. As protein: CASRFADTKLYEQYF.

The chain is built from TRBV7-9 and TRBJ1-1; tentative D call: TRBD1 (5 bases). The germline CDR1 and CDR2 sequences are SEHNR and FQNEAQ (reference sequence). V was trimmed by 1 base and J by 5 bases, leaving 11 bases between them. The CDR3 runs 14 residues. This CDR3 is CASSLVDRGTEAFF. The CDR3 bases are TGTGCCAGCAGCTTAGTGGATCGGGGGACTGAAGCTTTCTTT.

The V gene is TRBV28, the J gene TRBJ1-4; D not resolved. Deletions cut 3 bases from V and 0 bases from J, with 8 bases between. The germline V gene has CDR1 MDHEN and CDR2 SYDVKM. CDR3 length: 15 amino acids. This CDR3 is CASSLSRATNEKLFF. The CDR3 DNA reads as TGTGCCAGCAGTTTGAGTCGGGCAACTAATGAAAAACTGTTTTTT.

This clone was counted once. As DNA, the CDR3 is TGTGCCAGCAGCGCCGGACAGGGGGGTACGCAGTATTTT. It translates to CASSAGQGGTQYF. The rearrangement joins TRBV7-3 to TRBJ2-3, with 10 bases aligning to TRBD1. With V trimmed by 5 bases and J by 8 bases, 4 bases remained unmatched. Germline V gives CDR1 SGHTA, CDR2 FQGTGA. The CDR3 sequence is 13 residues long.

The chain recombines TRBV6-5 with TRBJ1-2; 8 bases line up with TRBD1. From germline, CDR1 is MNHEY and CDR2 SVGAGI. CDR3 length: 14 residues. The trim removed 6 bases at V and 9 bases at J, leaving 12 bases unmatched. CDR3 sequence reads: CASRDRDRLRRYTF. CDR3 sequence (DNA): TGTGCCAGCAGGGACCGGGACAGGCTCCGCCGCTACACCTTC.

The J gene is TRBJ2-1, the V gene TRBV29-1, with TRBD2 identical over 13 bases. The CDR3 consists of 17 residues. Germline V gives CDR1 SQVTM, CDR2 ANQGSEA. V was pared by 5 bases and J by 0 bases, with 7 bases of the junction left unmatched. CDR3 bases: TGCAGCGTTTACGGGACTAGCGGGATGAGCTCCTACAATGAGCAGTTCTTC. Its protein is CSVYGTSGMSSYNEQFF.

This chain uses TRBV27 with TRBJ2-1; 7 bases agree with TRBD1. Unmatched junction bases numbered 9, after V lost 4 bases and J lost 12 bases. This CDR3 is built from 13 residues. Germline loops: CDR1 MNHEY, CDR2 SMNVEV (reference sequence). CDR3 sequence reads: CASSSRQGRGQFF. The DNA of the CDR3 is TGTGCCAGCAGTTCAAGACAGGGTCGAGGGCAGTTCTTC.

The V and J genes are TRBV5-1 and TRBJ2-1; D perhaps matches TRBD1 (5 bases). Looked up from germline, CDR1 is SGHRS and CDR2 is YFSETQ. Trimming cost V 3 bases and J 10 bases, with 14 bases left between them. The CDR3 has 13 residues. CDR3 in amino acids: CASSWWGVGEQFF. Written as DNA, the CDR3 is TGCGCCAGCAGCTGGTGGGGCGTCGGGGAGCAGTTCTTC.

The chain has TRBV6-5 and TRBJ2-7; a possible D gene is TRBD1 (5 bases). CDR3 size: 15 residues. The V end was cut by 7 bases, the J end by 4 bases, with 20 bases between. Germline CDR1 is MNHEY and CDR2 is SVGAGI. This CDR3 reads CASIQGADSFYEQYF. The CDR3 coding sequence is TGTGCCAGCATTCAAGGGGCAGATAGTTTTTACGAGCAGTACTTC.